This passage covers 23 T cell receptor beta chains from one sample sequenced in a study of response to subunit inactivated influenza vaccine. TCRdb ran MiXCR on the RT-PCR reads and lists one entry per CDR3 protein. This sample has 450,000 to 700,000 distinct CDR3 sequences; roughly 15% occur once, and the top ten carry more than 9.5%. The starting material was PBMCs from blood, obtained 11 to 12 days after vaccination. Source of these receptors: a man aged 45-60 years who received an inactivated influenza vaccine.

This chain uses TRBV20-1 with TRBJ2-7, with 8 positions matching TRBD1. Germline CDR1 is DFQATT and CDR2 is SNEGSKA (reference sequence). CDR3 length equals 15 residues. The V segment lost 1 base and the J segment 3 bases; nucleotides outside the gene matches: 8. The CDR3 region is CSARGRGQAFYEQYF. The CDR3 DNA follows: TGCAGTGCTAGAGGCAGGGGGCAAGCTTTCTACGAGCAGTACTTC.

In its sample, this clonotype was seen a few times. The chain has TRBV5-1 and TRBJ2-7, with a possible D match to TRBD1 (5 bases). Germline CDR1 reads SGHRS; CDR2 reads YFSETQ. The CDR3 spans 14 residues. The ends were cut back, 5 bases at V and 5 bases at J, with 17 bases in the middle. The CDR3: CASRLGQGGHEQYF. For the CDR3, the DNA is TGCGCCAGCAGACTCGGGCAGGGTGGGCACGAGCAGTACTTC. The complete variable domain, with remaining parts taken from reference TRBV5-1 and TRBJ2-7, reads KAGVTQTPRYLIKTRGQQVTLSCSPISGHRSVSWYQQTPGQGLQFLFEYFSETQRNKGNFPGRFSGRQFSNSRSEMNVSTLELGDSALYLCASRLGQGGHEQYFGPGTRLTVT.

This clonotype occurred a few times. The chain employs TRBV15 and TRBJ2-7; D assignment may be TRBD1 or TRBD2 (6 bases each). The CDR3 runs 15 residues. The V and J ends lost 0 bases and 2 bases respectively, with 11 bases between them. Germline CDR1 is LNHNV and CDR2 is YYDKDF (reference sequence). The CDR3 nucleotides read TGTGCCACCAGCAGAGATGCGGGACAAGCCTACGAGCAGTACTTC. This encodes CATSRDAGQAYEQYF.

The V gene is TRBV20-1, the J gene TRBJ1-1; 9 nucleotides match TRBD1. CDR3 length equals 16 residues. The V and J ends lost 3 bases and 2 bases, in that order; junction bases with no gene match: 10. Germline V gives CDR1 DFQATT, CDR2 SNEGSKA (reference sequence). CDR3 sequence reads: CSARTSGTGTNTEAFF. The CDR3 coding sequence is TGCAGTGCTAGGACCTCCGGGACAGGGACTAACACTGAAGCTTTCTTT.

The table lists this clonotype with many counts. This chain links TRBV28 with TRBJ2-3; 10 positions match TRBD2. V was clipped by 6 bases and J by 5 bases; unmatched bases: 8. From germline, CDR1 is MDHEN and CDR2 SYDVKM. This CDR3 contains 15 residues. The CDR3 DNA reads TGTGCCAGCAGCCCTGGGACTAGCGTTGGAGATACGCAGTATTTT. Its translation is CASSPGTSVGDTQYF. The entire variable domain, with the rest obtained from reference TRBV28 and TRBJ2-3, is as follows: DVKVTQSSRYLVKRTGEKVFLECVQDMDHENMFWYRQDPGLGLRLIYFSYDVKMKEKGDIPEGYSVSREKKERFSLILESASTNQTSMYLCASSPGTSVGDTQYFGPGTRLTVL.

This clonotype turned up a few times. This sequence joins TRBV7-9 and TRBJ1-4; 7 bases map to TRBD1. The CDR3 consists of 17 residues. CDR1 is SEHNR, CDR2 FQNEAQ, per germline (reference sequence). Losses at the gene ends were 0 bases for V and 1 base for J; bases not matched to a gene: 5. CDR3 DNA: TGTGCCAGCAGCTTAGCCCTCAACAGGGGAACTAATGAAAAACTGTTTTTT. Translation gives CASSLALNRGTNEKLFF.

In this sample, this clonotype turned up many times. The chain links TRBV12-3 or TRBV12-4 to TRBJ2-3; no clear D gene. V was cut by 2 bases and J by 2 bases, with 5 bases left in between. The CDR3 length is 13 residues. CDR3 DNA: TGTGCCAGCAGTTTACGGTTCACAGATACGCAGTATTTT. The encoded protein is CASSLRFTDTQYF.

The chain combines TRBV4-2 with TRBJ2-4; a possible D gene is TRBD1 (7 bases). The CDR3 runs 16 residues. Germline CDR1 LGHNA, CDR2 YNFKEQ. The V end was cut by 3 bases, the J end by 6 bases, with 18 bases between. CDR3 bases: TGTGCCAGCAGCCAGGCTGGGAATCAGGGGGGAAACATTCAGTACTTC. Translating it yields CASSQAGNQGGNIQYF.

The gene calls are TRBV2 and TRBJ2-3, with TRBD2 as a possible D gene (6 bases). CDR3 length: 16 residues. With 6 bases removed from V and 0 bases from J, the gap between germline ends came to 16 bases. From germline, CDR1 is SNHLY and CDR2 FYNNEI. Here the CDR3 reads CASSETRDSSTDTQYF. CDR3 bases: TGTGCCAGCAGCGAGACTAGGGACTCTAGCACAGATACGCAGTATTTT.

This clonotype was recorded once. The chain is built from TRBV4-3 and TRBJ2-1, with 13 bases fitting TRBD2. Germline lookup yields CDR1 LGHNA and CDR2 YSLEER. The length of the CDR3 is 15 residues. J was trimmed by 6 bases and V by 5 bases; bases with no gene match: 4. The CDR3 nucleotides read TGCGCCAGCAGCGGGACTAGCGGGGTAATCAATGAGCAGTTCTTC. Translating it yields CASSGTSGVINEQFF.

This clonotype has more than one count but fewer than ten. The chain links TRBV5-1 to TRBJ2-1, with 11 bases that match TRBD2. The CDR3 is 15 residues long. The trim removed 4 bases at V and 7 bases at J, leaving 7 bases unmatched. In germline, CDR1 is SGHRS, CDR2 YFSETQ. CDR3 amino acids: CASSPTSGSGNEQFF. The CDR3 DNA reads TGCGCCAGCAGCCCAACTAGCGGGAGTGGGAATGAGCAGTTCTTC.

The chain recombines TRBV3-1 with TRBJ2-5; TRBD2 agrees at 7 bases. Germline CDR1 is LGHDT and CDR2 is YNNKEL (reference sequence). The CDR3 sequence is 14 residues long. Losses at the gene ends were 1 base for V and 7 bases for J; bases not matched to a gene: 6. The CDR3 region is CASSQVAGESTQYF. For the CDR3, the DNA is TGTGCCAGCAGCCAAGTGGCGGGGGAGTCGACCCAGTACTTC.

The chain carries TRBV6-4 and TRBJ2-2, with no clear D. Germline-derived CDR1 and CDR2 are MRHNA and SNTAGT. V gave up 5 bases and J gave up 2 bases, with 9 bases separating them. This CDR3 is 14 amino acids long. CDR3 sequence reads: CASSRQVNTGELFF. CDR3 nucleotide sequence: TGTGCCAGCAGTCGGCAGGTTAACACCGGGGAGCTGTTTTTT.

The CDR3 DNA sequence: TGTGCCAGCAGTCCAAGGGCGGGGGCCCTCACCGGGGAGCTGTTTTTT. Translated, it gives CASSPRAGALTGELFF. The chain couples TRBV6-1 to TRBJ2-2; D possibly corresponds to TRBD2 (7 bases). V was shortened by 5 bases and J by 4 bases, with 17 bases between the two germline ends. Germline values: CDR1 MNHNS, CDR2 SASEGT. The CDR3 runs 16 residues.

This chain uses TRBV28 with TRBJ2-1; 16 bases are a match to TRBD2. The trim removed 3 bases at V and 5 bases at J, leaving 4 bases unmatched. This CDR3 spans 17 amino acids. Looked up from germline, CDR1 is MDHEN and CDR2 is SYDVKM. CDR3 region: CASSFGTSGRANNEQFF. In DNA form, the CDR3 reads TGTGCCAGCAGTTTCGGGACTAGCGGGAGGGCCAACAATGAGCAGTTCTTC.

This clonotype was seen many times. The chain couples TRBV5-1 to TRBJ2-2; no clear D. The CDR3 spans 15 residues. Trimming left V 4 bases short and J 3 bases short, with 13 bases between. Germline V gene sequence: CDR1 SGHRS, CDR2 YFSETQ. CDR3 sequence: CASSLSGRDTGELFF. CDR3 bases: TGCGCCAGCAGCCTATCCGGTCGGGACACCGGGGAGCTGTTTTTT.

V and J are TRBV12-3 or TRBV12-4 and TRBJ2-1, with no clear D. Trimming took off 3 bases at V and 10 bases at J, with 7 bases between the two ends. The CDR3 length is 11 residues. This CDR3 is CASSFRWEQFF. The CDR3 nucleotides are TGTGCCAGCAGTTTTCGGTGGGAGCAGTTCTTC.

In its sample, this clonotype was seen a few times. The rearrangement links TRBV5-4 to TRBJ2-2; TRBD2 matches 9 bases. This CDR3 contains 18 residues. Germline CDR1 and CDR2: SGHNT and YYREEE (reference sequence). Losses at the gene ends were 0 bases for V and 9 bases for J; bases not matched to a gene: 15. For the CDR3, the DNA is TGTGCCAGCAGCTTGGCCCGGACTAGCGTGGGGGGAAACCGGGAGCTGTTTTTT. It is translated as CASSLARTSVGGNRELFF.

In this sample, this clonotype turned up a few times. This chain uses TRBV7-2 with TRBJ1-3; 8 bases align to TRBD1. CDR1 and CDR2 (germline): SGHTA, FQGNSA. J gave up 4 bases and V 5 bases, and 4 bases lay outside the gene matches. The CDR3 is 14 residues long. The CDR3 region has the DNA TGTGCCAGCAGCATGGGACAGGCCGGAAACACCATATATTTT. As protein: CASSMGQAGNTIYF. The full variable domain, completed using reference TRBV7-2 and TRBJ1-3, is GAGVSQSPSNKVTEKGKDVELRCDPISGHTALYWYRQSLGQGLEFLIYFQGNSAPDKSGLPSDRFSAERTGGSVSTLTIQRTQQEDSAVYLCASSMGQAGNTIYFGEGSWLTVV.

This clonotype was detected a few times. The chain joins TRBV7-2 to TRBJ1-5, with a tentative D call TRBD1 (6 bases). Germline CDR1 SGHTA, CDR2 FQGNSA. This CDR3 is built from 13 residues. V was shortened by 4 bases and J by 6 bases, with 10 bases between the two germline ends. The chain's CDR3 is CASSSGATQPQHF. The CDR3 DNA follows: TGTGCCAGCAGCTCGGGGGCGACTCAGCCCCAGCATTTT. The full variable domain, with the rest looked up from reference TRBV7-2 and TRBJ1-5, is GAGVSQSPSNKVTEKGKDVELRCDPISGHTALYWYRQSLGQGLEFLIYFQGNSAPDKSGLPSDRFSAERTGGSVSTLTIQRTQQEDSAVYLCASSSGATQPQHFGDGTRLSIL.

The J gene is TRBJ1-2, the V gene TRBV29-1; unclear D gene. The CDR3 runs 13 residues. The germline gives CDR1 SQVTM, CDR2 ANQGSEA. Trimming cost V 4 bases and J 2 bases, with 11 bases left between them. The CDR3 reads CSVGGFLNYGYTF. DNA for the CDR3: TGCAGCGTTGGAGGTTTTTTGAACTATGGCTACACCTTC.

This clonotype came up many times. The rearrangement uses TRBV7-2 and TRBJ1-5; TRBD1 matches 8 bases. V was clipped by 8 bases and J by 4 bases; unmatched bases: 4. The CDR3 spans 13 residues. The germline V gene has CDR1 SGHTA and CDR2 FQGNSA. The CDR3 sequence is CASGTGPNQPQHF. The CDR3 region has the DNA TGTGCCAGCGGGACAGGTCCTAATCAGCCCCAGCATTTT.

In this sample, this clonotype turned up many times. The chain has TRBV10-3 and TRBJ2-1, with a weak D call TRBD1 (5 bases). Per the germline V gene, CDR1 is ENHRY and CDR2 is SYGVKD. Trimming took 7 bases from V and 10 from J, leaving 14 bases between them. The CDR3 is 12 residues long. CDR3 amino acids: CAIKADSEEQFF. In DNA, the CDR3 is TGTGCCATCAAGGCTGACAGCGAGGAGCAGTTCTTC.